Detailed here is one T cell receptor beta chain. What it binds is not known. The V end was cut by 5 bases, the J end by 2 bases, with 13 bases between. Germline CDR1 and CDR2: SGDLS and YYNGEE. CDR3 size: 14 residues. This entry is derived from a study of CD8+CD57+ T cells in acquired aplastic anemia. Study context: Sorted CD4+ and CD8+ cell DNA averaged 3.2 ug. An average of about 11 million reads for CD4+ cells was obtained from healthy donors.

Regarding the study as a whole: The study identified around 28 CD8+ CDR3 sequences shared by patients and controls. Significance was not reached for CD8+ Simpson's diversity between patients and controls.

TCR beta VDJ and CDR3 profiling used genomic DNA as template. TCRdb fed the reads into MiXCR, producing one record per CDR3 protein. The data contain some 170,000 distinct CDR3 sequences, approximately 43% of them singletons. The TCR was taken from a human donor in good health. The V and J genes are TRBV9 and TRBJ1-2; no firm D call. The sequenced sample was sorted CD4+, CD8+, or CD8+CD57+ T cells (not recorded which) from PBMCs. CDR3 nucleotide sequence: TGTGCCAGCAGTGGAAATAGGGAGAACTATGGCTACACCTTC. Translated: CASSGNRENYGYTF.